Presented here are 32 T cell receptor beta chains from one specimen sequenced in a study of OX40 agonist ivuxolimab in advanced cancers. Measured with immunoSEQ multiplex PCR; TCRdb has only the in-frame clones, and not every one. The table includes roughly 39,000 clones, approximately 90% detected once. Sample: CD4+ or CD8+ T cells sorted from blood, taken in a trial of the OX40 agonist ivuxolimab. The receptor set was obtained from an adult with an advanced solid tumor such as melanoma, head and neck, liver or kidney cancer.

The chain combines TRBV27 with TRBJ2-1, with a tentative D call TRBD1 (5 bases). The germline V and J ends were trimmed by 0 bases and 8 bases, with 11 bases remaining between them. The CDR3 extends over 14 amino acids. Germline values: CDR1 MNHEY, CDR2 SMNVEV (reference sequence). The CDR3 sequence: CASSLSGPADEQFF. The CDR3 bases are TGTGCCAGCAGTTTATCGGGGCCGGCCGATGAGCAGTTCTTC.

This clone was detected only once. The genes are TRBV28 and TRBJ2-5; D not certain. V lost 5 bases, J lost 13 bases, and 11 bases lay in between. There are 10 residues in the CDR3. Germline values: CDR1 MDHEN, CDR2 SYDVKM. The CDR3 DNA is TGTGCCAGCAGTGGGCGACGACCGTACTTC. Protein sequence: CASSGRRPYF.

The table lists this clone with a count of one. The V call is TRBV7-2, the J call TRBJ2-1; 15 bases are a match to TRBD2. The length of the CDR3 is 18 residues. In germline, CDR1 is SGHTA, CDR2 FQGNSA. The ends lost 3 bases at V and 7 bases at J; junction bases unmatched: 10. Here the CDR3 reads CASSLPRTSGGGKNEQFF. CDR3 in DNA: TGTGCCAGCAGCTTGCCAAGGACTAGCGGGGGGGGCAAGAATGAGCAGTTCTTC.

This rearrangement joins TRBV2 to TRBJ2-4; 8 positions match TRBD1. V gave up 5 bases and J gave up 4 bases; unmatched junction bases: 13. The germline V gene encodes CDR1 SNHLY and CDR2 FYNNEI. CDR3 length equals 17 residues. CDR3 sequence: CASSPLATNRGKNIQYF. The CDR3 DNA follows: TGTGCCAGCAGTCCCCTAGCCACTAACAGGGGGAAAAACATTCAGTACTTC.

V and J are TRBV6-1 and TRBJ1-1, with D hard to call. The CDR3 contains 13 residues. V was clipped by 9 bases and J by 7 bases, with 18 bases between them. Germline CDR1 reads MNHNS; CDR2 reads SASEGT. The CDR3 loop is CASGGSRLDEAFF. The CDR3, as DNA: TGTGCCAGTGGCGGCAGCCGGCTGGATGAAGCTTTCTTT.

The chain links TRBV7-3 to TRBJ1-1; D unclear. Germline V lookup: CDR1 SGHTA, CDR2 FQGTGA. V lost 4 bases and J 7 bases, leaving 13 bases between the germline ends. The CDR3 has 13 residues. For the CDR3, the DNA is TGTGCCAGCAGCTACGCGGAGGGCCTTGAAGCTTTCTTT. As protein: CASSYAEGLEAFF.

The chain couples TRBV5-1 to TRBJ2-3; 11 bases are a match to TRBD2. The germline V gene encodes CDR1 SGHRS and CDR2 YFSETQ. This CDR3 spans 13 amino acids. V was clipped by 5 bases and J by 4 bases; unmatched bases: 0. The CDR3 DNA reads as TGCGCCAGCAGACTAGCGGGAGCAGATACGCAGTATTTT. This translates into CASRLAGADTQYF.

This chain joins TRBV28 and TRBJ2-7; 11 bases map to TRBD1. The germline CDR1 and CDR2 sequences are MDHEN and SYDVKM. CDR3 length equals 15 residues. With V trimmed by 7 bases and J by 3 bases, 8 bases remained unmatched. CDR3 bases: TGTGCCAGCACCAACTGGGGACAGGGGGACTACGAGCAGTACTTC. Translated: CASTNWGQGDYEQYF.

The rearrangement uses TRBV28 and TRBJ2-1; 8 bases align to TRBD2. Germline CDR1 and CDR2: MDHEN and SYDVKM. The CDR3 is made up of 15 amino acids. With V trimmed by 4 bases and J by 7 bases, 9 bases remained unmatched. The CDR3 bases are TGTGCCAGCAGTTCTACAGGGCGGGAGGTGAATGAGCAGTTCTTC. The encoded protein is CASSSTGREVNEQFF.

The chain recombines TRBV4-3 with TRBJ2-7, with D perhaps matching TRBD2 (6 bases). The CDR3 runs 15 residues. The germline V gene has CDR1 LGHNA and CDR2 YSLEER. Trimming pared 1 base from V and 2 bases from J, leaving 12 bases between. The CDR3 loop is CASSQALTGAYEQYF. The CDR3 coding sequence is TGCGCCAGCAGCCAAGCTTTAACGGGAGCCTACGAGCAGTACTTC.

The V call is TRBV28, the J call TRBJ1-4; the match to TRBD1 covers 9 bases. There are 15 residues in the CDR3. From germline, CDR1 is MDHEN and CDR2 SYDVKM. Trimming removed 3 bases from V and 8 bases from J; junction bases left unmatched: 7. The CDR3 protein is CASSLAGTGLEKLFF. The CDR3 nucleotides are TGTGCCAGCAGTTTGGCCGGGACAGGGCTGGAAAAACTGTTTTTT.

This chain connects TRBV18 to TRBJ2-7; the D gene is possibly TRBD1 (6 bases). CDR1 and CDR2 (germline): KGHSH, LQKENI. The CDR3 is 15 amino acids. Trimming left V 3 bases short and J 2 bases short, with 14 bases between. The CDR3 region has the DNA TGTGCCAGCTCACCGCACAGGGACCAAGCCTACGAGCAGTACTTC. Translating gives CASSPHRDQAYEQYF.

The CDR3 reads CASSLGKLAGTQETQYF. The CDR3 nucleotides read TGTGCCAGCAGCCTAGGGAAACTAGCGGGGACCCAAGAGACCCAGTACTTC. V gene TRBV11-2 combines with J gene TRBJ2-5; 10 bases are a match to TRBD2. The CDR3 is made up of 17 amino acids. The V gene's germline CDR1 is SGHAT and CDR2 FQNNGV. V shed 5 bases and J 1 base; nucleotides not matched to a gene: 10. Using reference TRBV11-2 and TRBJ2-5 for the parts outside the CDR3, the full variable domain is EAGVAQSPRYKIIEKRQSVAFWCNPISGHATLYWYQQILGQGPKLLIQFQNNGVVDDSQLPKDRFSAERLKGVDSTLKIQPAKLEDSAVYLCASSLGKLAGTQETQYFGPGTRLLVL.

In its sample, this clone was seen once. The CDR3 DNA is TGTGCCAGCTGCTACAGGTCAGACGGGTTGGGAGCTTTCTTT. Translating it yields CASCYRSDGLGAFF. The chain is built from TRBV18 and TRBJ1-1; possibly TRBD1 for D (5 bases). CDR3 length equals 14 residues. Germline CDR1 is KGHSH and CDR2 is LQKENI. V lost 7 bases, J lost 10 bases, and 22 bases lay in between.

The CDR3 here is CASSPRDRAYGANVLTF. The CDR3 DNA sequence: TGTGCCAGCAGTCCCAGGGACAGGGCGTATGGGGCCAACGTCCTGACTTTC. This chain uses TRBV27 with TRBJ2-6, with 9 bases lining up with TRBD1. Germline V gene sequence: CDR1 MNHEY, CDR2 SMNVEV (reference sequence). The CDR3 sequence is 17 residues long. J gave up 3 bases and V 5 bases, and 8 bases lay outside the gene matches. The full variable domain, completed using reference TRBV27 and TRBJ2-6, is EAQVTQNPRYLITVTGKKLTVTCSQNMNHEYMSWYRQDPGLGLRQIYYSMNVEVTDKGDVPEGYKVSRKEKRNFPLILESPSPNQTSLYFCASSPRDRAYGANVLTFGAGSRLTVL.

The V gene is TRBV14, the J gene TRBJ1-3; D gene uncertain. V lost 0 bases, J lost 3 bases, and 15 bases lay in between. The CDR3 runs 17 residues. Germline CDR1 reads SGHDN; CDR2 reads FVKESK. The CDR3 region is CASSQESGRRFGNTIYF. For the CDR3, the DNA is TGTGCCAGCAGCCAAGAGTCAGGCCGCCGTTTTGGAAACACCATATATTTT.

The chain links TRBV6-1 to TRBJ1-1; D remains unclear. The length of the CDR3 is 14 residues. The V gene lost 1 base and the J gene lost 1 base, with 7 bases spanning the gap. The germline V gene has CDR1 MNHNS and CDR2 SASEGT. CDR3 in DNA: TGTGCCAGCAGTGAAGTCAGGAGGAACACTGAAGCTTTCTTT. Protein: CASSEVRRNTEAFF.

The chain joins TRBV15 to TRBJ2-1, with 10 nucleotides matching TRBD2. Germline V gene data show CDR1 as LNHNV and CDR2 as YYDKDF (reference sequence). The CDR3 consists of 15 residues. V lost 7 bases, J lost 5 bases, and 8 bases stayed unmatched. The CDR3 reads CATKSGRAGHNEQFF. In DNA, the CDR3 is TGTGCCACCAAGAGCGGGAGGGCCGGACACAATGAGCAGTTCTTC.

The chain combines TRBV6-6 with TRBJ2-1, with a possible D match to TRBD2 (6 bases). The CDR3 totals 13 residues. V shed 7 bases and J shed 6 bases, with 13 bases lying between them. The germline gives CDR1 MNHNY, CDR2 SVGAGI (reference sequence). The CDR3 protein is CASTPGRGNEQFF. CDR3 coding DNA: TGTGCCAGCACCCCGGGGCGGGGCAATGAGCAGTTCTTC.

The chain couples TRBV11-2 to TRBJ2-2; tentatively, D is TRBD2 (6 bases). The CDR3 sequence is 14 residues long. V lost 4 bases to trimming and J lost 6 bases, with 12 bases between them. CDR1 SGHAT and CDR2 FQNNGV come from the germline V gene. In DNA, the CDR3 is TGTGCCAGCAGCTCCACTAGCCGGGCCGGGGAGCTGTTTTTT. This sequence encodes CASSSTSRAGELFF.

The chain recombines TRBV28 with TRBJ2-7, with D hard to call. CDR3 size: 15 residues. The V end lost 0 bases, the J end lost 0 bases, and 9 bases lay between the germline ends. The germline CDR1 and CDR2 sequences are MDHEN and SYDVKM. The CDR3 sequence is CASSLWDESSYEQYF. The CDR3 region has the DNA TGTGCCAGCAGTTTATGGGACGAGAGCTCCTACGAGCAGTACTTC.

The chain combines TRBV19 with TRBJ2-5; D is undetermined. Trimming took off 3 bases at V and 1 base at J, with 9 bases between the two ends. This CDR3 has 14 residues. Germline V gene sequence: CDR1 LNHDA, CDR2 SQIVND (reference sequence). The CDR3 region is CASSMQVLQETQYF. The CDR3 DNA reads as TGTGCCAGTAGTATGCAAGTACTCCAAGAGACCCAGTACTTC.

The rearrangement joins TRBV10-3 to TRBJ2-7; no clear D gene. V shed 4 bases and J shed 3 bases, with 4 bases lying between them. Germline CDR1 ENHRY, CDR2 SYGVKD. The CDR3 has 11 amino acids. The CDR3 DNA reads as TGTGCCATCAGTGTAGACTACGAGCAGTACTTC. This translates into CAISVDYEQYF.

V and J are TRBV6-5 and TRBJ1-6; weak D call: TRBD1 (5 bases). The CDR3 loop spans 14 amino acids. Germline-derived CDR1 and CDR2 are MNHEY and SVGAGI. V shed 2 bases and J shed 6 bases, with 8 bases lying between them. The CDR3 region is CASSYGAVNSPLHF. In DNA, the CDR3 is TGTGCCAGCAGTTACGGGGCAGTTAATTCACCCCTCCACTTT.

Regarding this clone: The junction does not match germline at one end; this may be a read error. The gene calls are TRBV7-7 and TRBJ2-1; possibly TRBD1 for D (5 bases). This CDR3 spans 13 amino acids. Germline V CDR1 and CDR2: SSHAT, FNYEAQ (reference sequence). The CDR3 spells CASSLSGYNEQFF. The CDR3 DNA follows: TGTGCTAGCAGCTTGTCAGGGTACAATGAGCAGTTCTTC.

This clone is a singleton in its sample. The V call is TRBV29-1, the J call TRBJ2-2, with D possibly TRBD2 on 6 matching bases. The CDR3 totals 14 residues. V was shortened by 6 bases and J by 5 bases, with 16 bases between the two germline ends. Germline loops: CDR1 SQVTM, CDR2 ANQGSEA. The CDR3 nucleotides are TGCAGCGTCCGACTAGTGTCGGGGACCGGGGAGCTGTTTTTT. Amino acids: CSVRLVSGTGELFF.

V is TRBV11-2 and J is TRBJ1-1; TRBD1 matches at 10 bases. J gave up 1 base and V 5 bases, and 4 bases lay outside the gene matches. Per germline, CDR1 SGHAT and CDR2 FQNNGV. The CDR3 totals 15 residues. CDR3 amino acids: CASSLWTGGNTEAFF. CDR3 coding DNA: TGTGCCAGCAGCCTATGGACAGGGGGGAACACTGAAGCTTTCTTT.

CDR3 in DNA: TGTGCCAGCAGGTTGGACAGGGGCAACTCTGGAAACACCATATATTTT. This encodes CASRLDRGNSGNTIYF. The V gene is TRBV28, the J gene TRBJ1-3, with 9 bases identical to TRBD1. Germline V gives CDR1 MDHEN, CDR2 SYDVKM. This CDR3 is built from 16 residues. V was pared by 6 bases and J by 0 bases, with 6 bases of the junction left unmatched.

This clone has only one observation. Written as DNA, the CDR3 is TGTGCCAGCTCGGCTGGGACTAGCGGGCGTAGGGGGCCCTCCTACGAGCAGTACTTC. Protein: CASSAGTSGRRGPSYEQYF. This chain links TRBV18 with TRBJ2-7, with 12 bases that match TRBD2. Unmatched junction bases numbered 15, after V lost 6 bases and J lost 0 bases. The CDR3 sequence is 19 residues long. The germline gives CDR1 KGHSH, CDR2 LQKENI. The variable domain in full, with the rest retrieved from reference TRBV18 and TRBJ2-7, is NAGVMQNPRHLVRRRGQEARLRCSPMKGHSHVYWYRQLPEEGLKFMVYLQKENIIDESGMPKERFSAEFPKEGPSILRIQQVVRGDSAAYFCASSAGTSGRRGPSYEQYFGPGTRLTVT.

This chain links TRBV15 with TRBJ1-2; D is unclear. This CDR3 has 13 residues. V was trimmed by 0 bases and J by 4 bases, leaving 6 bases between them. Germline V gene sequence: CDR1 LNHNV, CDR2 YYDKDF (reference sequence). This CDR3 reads CATSRDFAYGYTF. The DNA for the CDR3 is TGTGCCACCAGCAGAGATTTTGCCTATGGCTACACCTTC.

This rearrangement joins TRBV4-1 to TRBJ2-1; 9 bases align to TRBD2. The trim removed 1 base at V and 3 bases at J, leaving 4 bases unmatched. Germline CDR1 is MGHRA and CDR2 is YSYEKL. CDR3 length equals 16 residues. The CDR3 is CASSQASGKNYNEQFF. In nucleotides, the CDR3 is TGCGCCAGCAGCCAAGCTAGCGGGAAAAACTACAATGAGCAGTTCTTC.

In nucleotides, the CDR3 is TGTGCCAGCTTTTCCAGGGAGACCTCCTACGAGCAGTACTTC. Its protein is CASFSRETSYEQYF. V usage is TRBV6-6 and J usage is TRBJ2-7; D possibly uses TRBD1 or TRBD2 (5 bases each). The CDR3 is made up of 14 amino acids. Germline lookup yields CDR1 MNHNY and CDR2 SVGAGI (reference sequence). Between the trimmed V and J ends, which lost 8 bases and 0 bases, there was a span of 14 bases.